The sequence of this TCR beta chain was determined in a study of blood T cell repertoires in COVID-19. TCRdb's copy holds only in-frame clones and misses some; the assay was immunoSEQ multiplex PCR. The sample yields some 160,000 clones, just under 85% seen once. Germline values: CDR1 SEHNR, CDR2 FQNEAQ (reference sequence). The CDR3 runs 15 residues. Trimming stripped 1 base from V and 5 bases from J, with 14 bases between. The chain recombines TRBV7-9 with TRBJ2-5, with D tentatively TRBD2 (6 bases). Sequenced sample: peripheral blood. The source of this sequence is a woman aged 80 or over with COVID-19, enrolled during active disease. CDR3 DNA sequence: TGTGCCAGCAGCTTAGGAGTGGGGACTGGGGAGACCCAGTACTTC. It encodes CASSLGVGTGETQYF.